Sequencing of this T cell receptor beta chain was carried out in a study of response to subunit inactivated influenza vaccine. Findings of the study overall: Researchers suggested that each seasonal influenza vaccination recruits few new T cells.

Trimming shortened V by 4 bases and J by 0 bases, and 4 bases separated the two germline ends. This CDR3 has 13 amino acids. Germline V gives CDR1 SQVTM, CDR2 ANQGSEA. This clonotype was seen more than once but under ten times. As yet, its antigen is unknown. TCRdb itself ran the RT-PCR reads through MiXCR, one entry per CDR3 protein. This sample has about 520,000 distinct CDR3 sequences, with approximately 7.2% found just once. Sequenced material: PBMCs from blood, taken roughly 24 months after vaccination. J is TRBJ2-6 and V is TRBV29-1; D uncertain. This sequence originates from a man aged 50-75 years who received an inactivated influenza vaccine. CDR3 amino acids: CSVALSGANVLTF. The CDR3 nucleotides read TGCAGCGTTGCTCTCTCTGGGGCCAACGTCCTGACTTTC.